This TCR beta chain was identified during a study of OX40 agonist ivuxolimab in advanced cancers. Study details: The dose of intravenous ivuxolimab that patients received every 2 weeks ranged from 0.01 to 10 mg/kg. Study results and caveats: The specificity for antigen of the expanded peripheral T cells was not determined.

CDR1 is SEHNR and CDR2 is FQNEAQ in the germline V gene (reference sequence). This CDR3 contains 15 residues. J lost 2 bases, V lost 4 bases, and 5 bases had no gene match. Data came from immunoSEQ multiplex PCR; TCRdb stores just in-frame clones and leaves some out. The sample lists 69,000 or so clones, 82% seen once, with around 5% in the top ten. With regard to this clone: Antigen unknown.

The specimen comprised CD4+ or CD8+ T cells sorted from blood, sampled in a trial of the OX40 agonist ivuxolimab. The chain uses TRBV7-9 and TRBJ2-7; TRBD1 matches at 10 bases. The receptor was derived from an adult with an advanced solid tumor such as melanoma, head and neck, liver or kidney cancer. The CDR3 sequence: CASSSRQGAAYEQYF. The CDR3 DNA reads as TGTGCCAGCAGCTCCAGACAGGGGGCAGCCTACGAGCAGTACTTC.